This TCR beta chain was obtained from a study of T cells after yellow fever vaccination. This CDR3 contains 15 residues. The germline V gene has CDR1 MNHEY and CDR2 SMNVEV (reference sequence). Germline trimming cut 5 bases from V and 3 bases from J; bases unmatched to any gene: 10. TCRdb reprocessed the 5' RACE reads with MiXCR, giving one entry per CDR3 protein. The sample yields hundreds of thousands of distinct CDR3 sequences, just over 20% seen once. The chain combines TRBV27 with TRBJ2-7; TRBD1 agrees at 7 bases. The sequence derives from a young man who received the YFV17D yellow fever vaccine. This specimen was PBMCs, taken approximately 20 days after the first yellow fever vaccination. CDR3 protein: CASSPLDRIIYEQYF. The CDR3 DNA reads as TGTGCCAGCAGTCCCCTGGACAGGATAATCTACGAGCAGTACTTC.